Each of the 24 T cell receptor beta chains below was sequenced from the same sample in a study of cytomegalovirus exposure and HLA in healthy donors. PCR was performed using 60 Vbeta and 13 Jbeta primers. This table comes from immunoSEQ multiplex PCR, and its TCRdb copy is limited to in-frame clones, with some not included. The sample has approximately 160,000 clones, roughly 84% seen once. Sequencing was done on a sample of PBMCs. These receptors were taken from a male donor in good health and CMV-seronegative.

The V gene is TRBV11-2, the J gene TRBJ2-1; possible D gene TRBD1, 6 bases. This CDR3 comprises 11 residues. Germline loops: CDR1 SGHAT, CDR2 FQNNGV. V dropped 8 bases and J dropped 6 bases, with 8 bases sitting between them. CDR3 region: CASAQGNEQFF. CDR3 coding DNA: TGTGCCAGCGCACAGGGCAATGAGCAGTTCTTC.

The V and J genes are TRBV7-2 and TRBJ1-6; the D is unclear. This CDR3 contains 16 residues. V dropped 5 bases and J dropped 0 bases, with 11 bases sitting between them. CDR1 and CDR2 from the germline V gene are SGHTA and FQGNSA. This CDR3 reads CASSPSQSSYNSPLHF. In nucleotides, the CDR3 is TGTGCCAGCAGCCCCTCACAGAGCTCCTATAATTCACCCCTCCACTTT. Together with reference TRBV7-2 and TRBJ1-6, the CDR3 gives the full variable domain: GAGVSQSPSNKVTEKGKDVELRCDPISGHTALYWYRQSLGQGLEFLIYFQGNSAPDKSGLPSDRFSAERTGGSVSTLTIQRTQQEDSAVYLCASSPSQSSYNSPLHFGNGTRLTVT.

V is TRBV30 and J is TRBJ1-5; 8 positions agree with TRBD1. Germline V gene lookup returns CDR1 GTSNPN and CDR2 SVGIG (reference sequence). This CDR3 has 16 amino acids. V lost 2 bases, J lost 6 bases, and 12 bases stayed unmatched. The CDR3 DNA sequence: TGTGCCTGGAGTACCAACCGGGACAGGTTTCTTCAGCCCCAGCATTTT. Translated: CAWSTNRDRFLQPQHF.

The gene calls are TRBV18 and TRBJ1-1; 7 bases fit TRBD1. The ends lost 1 base at V and 1 base at J; junction bases unmatched: 12. Germline values: CDR1 KGHSH, CDR2 LQKENI. CDR3 length: 18 residues. The CDR3, as DNA: TGTGCCAGCTCACCACTTCGGCAGGGGGGAACGACGAACACTGAAGCTTTCTTT. The encoded protein is CASSPLRQGGTTNTEAFF.

V is TRBV5-1 and J is TRBJ2-7; D is uncertain. The germline CDR1 and CDR2 sequences are SGHRS and YFSETQ. The CDR3 consists of 13 residues. V was shortened by 3 bases and J by 3 bases, with 10 bases between the two germline ends. The CDR3 DNA is TGCGCCAGCAGCTACGCGGATTACTACGAGCAGTACTTC. Encoded protein: CASSYADYYEQYF.

The rearrangement joins TRBV6-6 to TRBJ1-1; D uncertain. The germline gives CDR1 MNHNY, CDR2 SVGAGI (reference sequence). The CDR3 sequence is 13 residues long. The V and J ends lost 6 bases and 6 bases respectively, with 14 bases between them. The chain's CDR3 is CASSRREGAEAFF. CDR3 DNA: TGTGCCAGCAGCCGACGGGAAGGTGCTGAAGCTTTCTTT.

A note on this clone: One end of the junction is discordant with germline, which a read error may explain. V gene TRBV7-3 combines with J gene TRBJ2-2; 7 bases line up with TRBD1. The germline V gene encodes CDR1 SGHTA and CDR2 FQGTGA. The CDR3 runs 16 residues. DNA of the CDR3: TGTTCCAGCAGCTTAAAAAAGACAGGGTCGGTCGGGGAGCTGTTTTTT. It encodes CSSSLKKTGSVGELFF.

The gene calls are TRBV9 and TRBJ2-7, with 13 positions matching TRBD2. With 4 bases clipped from V and 5 bases from J, the junction kept 6 bases outside the gene matches. The germline CDR1 and CDR2 sequences are SGDLS and YYNGEE. This CDR3 comprises 15 residues. The CDR3 coding sequence is TGTGCCAGCAGCCCCGGACTAGCGGGAGCGGACGAGCAGTACTTC. Protein: CASSPGLAGADEQYF.

On this clone itself: A read error may produce the germline difference seen at one junction end. The genes are TRBV7-9 and TRBJ1-1; 8 bases are shared with TRBD1. The CDR3 runs to 16 residues. Germline V gives CDR1 SEHNR, CDR2 FQNEAQ (reference sequence). The DNA for the CDR3 is TGTTCCAGCAGCACCGCCTCAGGGGGCTGGGGCACTGAAGCTTTCTTT. As protein: CSSSTASGGWGTEAFF.

This clone came up a few times. This sequence joins TRBV6-1 and TRBJ2-7; 10 nucleotides match TRBD1. V lost 7 bases and J lost 4; bases outside the gene matches: 4. The CDR3 length is 13 residues. The germline gives CDR1 MNHNS, CDR2 SASEGT. DNA of the CDR3: TGTGCCAGCACTGGGACAGGGGAGTACGAGCAGTACTTC. This encodes CASTGTGEYEQYF.

The CDR3 sequence is CASSSRQVMNTEAFF. The DNA for the CDR3 is TGTGCCAGCAGTTCCCGACAGGTGATGAACACTGAAGCTTTCTTT. The chain links TRBV27 to TRBJ1-1, with D tentatively TRBD1 (6 bases). V lost 4 bases, J lost 0 bases, and 12 bases lay in between. This CDR3 has 15 residues. CDR1 MNHEY and CDR2 SMNVEV come from the germline V gene (reference sequence).

This clone appeared a single time. The chain recombines TRBV28 with TRBJ2-5; TRBD1 aligns across 7 bases. The J call may be faulty, since TRBJ2-7 better matches the DNA end. Germline values: CDR1 MDHEN, CDR2 SYDVKM. The CDR3 contains 13 residues. The CDR3 sequence: CASSTDRVYEQYF. CDR3 nucleotides: TGTGCCAGCAGTACCGACAGGGTTTACGAGCAGTACTTC.

The CDR3 nucleotides are TGTGCCATCAGTGAGGAGGGCCTGGGGGAGCTGTTTTTT. Protein: CAISEEGLGELFF. The chain uses TRBV10-3 and TRBJ2-2; D might be TRBD2 (5 bases). V dropped 2 bases and J dropped 8 bases, with 9 bases sitting between them. The CDR3 spans 13 residues. The germline gives CDR1 ENHRY, CDR2 SYGVKD.

The chain links TRBV6-1 to TRBJ1-1; perhaps TRBD1 as D (6 bases). Germline V gene sequence: CDR1 MNHNS, CDR2 SASEGT. The CDR3 covers 13 residues. The V and J ends lost 5 bases and 8 bases respectively, with 15 bases between them. CDR3 protein: CASSWGSGAEAFF. CDR3 sequence (DNA): TGTGCCAGCAGTTGGGGATCAGGGGCCGAAGCTTTCTTT.

This chain links TRBV11-3 with TRBJ2-7; unclear D gene. Trimming stripped 0 bases from V and 3 bases from J, with 18 bases between. The CDR3 length is 17 residues. CDR1 and CDR2 from the germline V gene are SGHNT and YENEEA. CDR3: CASSLDIESSSSYEQYF. As DNA, the CDR3 is TGTGCCAGCAGCTTAGATATAGAGTCGTCTAGTAGCTACGAGCAGTACTTC.

V is TRBV19 and J is TRBJ1-5; 8 positions match TRBD1. The CDR3 runs to 15 residues. Losses at the gene ends were 7 bases for V and 2 bases for J; bases not matched to a gene: 7. The germline V gene has CDR1 LNHDA and CDR2 SQIVND (reference sequence). The CDR3 DNA is TGTGCCAGTACCACCGACAGGGGCCGCAATCAGCCCCAGCATTTT. It encodes CASTTDRGRNQPQHF. Looking up the rest from reference TRBV19 and TRBJ1-5 gives the full variable domain: DGGITQSPKYLFRKEGQNVTLSCEQNLNHDAMYWYRQDPGQGLRLIYYSQIVNDFQKGDIAEGYSVSREKKESFPLTVTSAQKNPTAFYLCASTTDRGRNQPQHFGDGTRLSIL.

The chain recombines TRBV18 with TRBJ2-7; 8 bases match TRBD1. The germline V gene encodes CDR1 KGHSH and CDR2 LQKENI. The V and J ends lost 3 bases and 2 bases, in that order; junction bases with no gene match: 3. This CDR3 spans 14 amino acids. The CDR3 loop reads CASSPRTGPYEQYF. CDR3 nucleotide sequence: TGTGCCAGCTCACCGAGGACAGGGCCCTACGAGCAGTACTTC.

The genes are TRBV19 and TRBJ1-5; 9 nucleotides match TRBD1. CDR3 length: 14 residues. V dropped 5 bases and J dropped 7; count of bases not matched to a gene: 6. Germline-derived CDR1 and CDR2 are LNHDA and SQIVND (reference sequence). The CDR3 is CASSGQGYGQPQHF. The CDR3 bases are TGTGCCAGTAGTGGACAGGGGTACGGCCAGCCCCAGCATTTT.

V usage is TRBV19 and J usage is TRBJ2-5, with 10 bases aligning to TRBD1. Losses at the gene ends were 1 base for V and 6 bases for J; bases not matched to a gene: 8. The CDR3 length is 16 residues. Per the germline V gene, CDR1 is LNHDA and CDR2 is SQIVND (reference sequence). The CDR3: CASSIVGTGVGKTQYF. The CDR3 nucleotides read TGTGCCAGTAGTATAGTGGGGACAGGGGTTGGAAAGACCCAGTACTTC.

The chain's CDR3 is CASSADLRAGNTIYF. In nucleotides, the CDR3 is TGTGCCAGCAGCGCCGACCTACGGGCTGGAAACACCATATATTTT. This chain joins TRBV5-6 and TRBJ1-3; D unclear. This CDR3 has 15 residues. Per the germline V gene, CDR1 is SGHDT and CDR2 is YYEEEE. Trimming left V 4 bases short and J 2 bases short, with 13 bases between.

This sequence joins TRBV11-2 and TRBJ1-3; possibly TRBD1 for D (6 bases). Trimming cost V 5 bases and J 5 bases, with 22 bases left between them. The CDR3 contains 17 residues. Germline V gives CDR1 SGHAT, CDR2 FQNNGV. Here the CDR3 DNA reads TGTGCCAGCAGCCCGCGATCTAACAGGGTAGGAAGAAACACCATATATTTT. This gives the protein CASSPRSNRVGRNTIYF.

The V call is TRBV6-1, the J call TRBJ1-1; TRBD1 is a possible D gene (5 bases). The V end lost 3 bases, the J end lost 10 bases, and 12 bases lay between the germline ends. The germline V gene has CDR1 MNHNS and CDR2 SASEGT. This CDR3 is 12 amino acids long. The CDR3 bases are TGTGCCAGCAGTGAGAAGGGGATTGGAGCTTTCTTT. As protein: CASSEKGIGAFF.

This clone occurred a few times. This chain links TRBV28 with TRBJ2-1, with 7 bases lining up with TRBD1. Per the germline V gene, CDR1 is MDHEN and CDR2 is SYDVKM. CDR3 size: 14 residues. Trimming at V came to 9 bases and at J to 4 bases, leaving 9 bases not matched to a gene. The CDR3: CASYPGQIYNEQFF. The CDR3 region has the DNA TGTGCCAGTTACCCGGGACAGATATACAATGAGCAGTTCTTC.

A word on this clone: This specimen includes other DNA sequences encoding the same CDR3. The chain joins TRBV2 to TRBJ2-7; 9 nucleotides line up with TRBD1. CDR1 is SNHLY and CDR2 is FYNNEI in the germline V gene. Trimming at V came to 7 bases and at J to 2 bases, leaving 3 bases not matched to a gene. The CDR3 has 13 amino acids. CDR3 nucleotides: TGTGCCAGCACCAGGGACAGGGCCTACGAGCAGTACTTC. It specifies CASTRDRAYEQYF.